Below, 29 T cell receptor beta chains from the same sample are listed, as sequenced in a study of cytomegalovirus exposure and HLA in healthy donors. PCR was performed using 60 Vbeta and 13 Jbeta primers. Profiling relied on immunoSEQ multiplex PCR, and the TCRdb table lists in-frame clones only, not all of them. The table shows 100,000 or so clones, with approximately 80% occurring only once. The sample comprised PBMCs. All receptors derive from a man aged 25-40 years in good health and CMV-seropositive.

This chain uses TRBV7-3 with TRBJ2-3; the match to TRBD2 covers 16 bases. The CDR3 totals 15 residues. With V trimmed by 5 bases and J by 6 bases, 2 bases remained unmatched. The germline gives CDR1 SGHTA, CDR2 FQGTGA. The CDR3 DNA sequence: TGTGCCAGCAGCAAGGGACTAGCGGGAGGGGATACGCAGTATTTT. Translated: CASSKGLAGGDTQYF. Full variable domain (outside the CDR3, taken from reference TRBV7-3 and TRBJ2-3): GAGVSQTPSNKVTEKGKYVELRCDPISGHTALYWYRQSLGQGPEFLIYFQGTGAADDSGLPNDRFFAVRPEGSVSTLKIQRTERGDSAVYLCASSKGLAGGDTQYFGPGTRLTVL.

This clone was observed a few times. The V call is TRBV6-1, the J call TRBJ2-1, with 8 bases fitting TRBD1. This CDR3 is 14 amino acids long. Trimming removed 2 bases from V and 10 bases from J; junction bases left unmatched: 7. In germline, CDR1 is MNHNS, CDR2 SASEGT. The CDR3 bases are TGTGCCAGCAGTGAACATCTGACAGGGGTCGAGCAGTTCTTC. Residues: CASSEHLTGVEQFF.

The chain uses TRBV7-2 and TRBJ2-5, with 9 nucleotides matching TRBD2. Germline V gene data show CDR1 as SGHTA and CDR2 as FQGNSA. The trim removed 5 bases at V and 5 bases at J, leaving 6 bases unmatched. The CDR3 contains 14 residues. The CDR3: CASSRGGVGETQYF. CDR3 coding DNA: TGTGCCAGCAGCCGCGGGGGGGTGGGGGAGACCCAGTACTTC. Full variable domain (outside the CDR3, taken from reference TRBV7-2 and TRBJ2-5): GAGVSQSPSNKVTEKGKDVELRCDPISGHTALYWYRQSLGQGLEFLIYFQGNSAPDKSGLPSDRFSAERTGGSVSTLTIQRTQQEDSAVYLCASSRGGVGETQYFGPGTRLLVL.

The chain has TRBV27 and TRBJ2-2, with D possibly being TRBD1 (6 bases). CDR3 length: 12 amino acids. Trimming cost V 6 bases and J 6 bases, with 8 bases left between them. Looked up from germline, CDR1 is MNHEY and CDR2 is SMNVEV (reference sequence). CDR3 DNA: TGTGCCAGCAGACAGGGTCCCGGGGAGCTGTTTTTT. Its translation: CASRQGPGELFF.

This clone is a singleton in its sample. The rearrangement links TRBV7-2 to TRBJ2-3; D possibly corresponds to TRBD2 (5 bases). Between the trimmed V and J ends, which lost 4 bases and 0 bases, there was a span of 11 bases. The CDR3 has 15 amino acids. Germline lookup yields CDR1 SGHTA and CDR2 FQGNSA. The CDR3 region is CASSSSGSSTDTQYF. CDR3 DNA: TGTGCCAGCAGCTCGAGCGGATCTAGCACAGATACGCAGTATTTT. The variable domain in full, with the rest retrieved from reference TRBV7-2 and TRBJ2-3, is GAGVSQSPSNKVTEKGKDVELRCDPISGHTALYWYRQSLGQGLEFLIYFQGNSAPDKSGLPSDRFSAERTGGSVSTLTIQRTQQEDSAVYLCASSSSGSSTDTQYFGPGTRLTVL.

Here the CDR3 DNA reads TGTGCCAGCAGCTTAGTAGCAGGGATGAACACTGAAGCTTTCTTT. Amino acids: CASSLVAGMNTEAFF. The chain links TRBV7-9 to TRBJ1-1; the D gene is possibly TRBD1 (5 bases). Germline CDR1 reads SEHNR; CDR2 reads FQNEAQ (reference sequence). The V end was cut by 1 base, the J end by 0 bases, with 9 bases between. The CDR3 is 15 residues long.

V usage is TRBV20-1 and J usage is TRBJ2-1; the D gene is possibly TRBD2 (5 bases). CDR1 and CDR2 from the germline V gene are DFQATT and SNEGSKA (reference sequence). The V end was cut by 7 bases, the J end by 8 bases, with 9 bases between. The CDR3 sequence is 10 residues long. CDR3 residues: CSVKGDEQFF. Here the CDR3 DNA reads TGCAGTGTAAAGGGAGATGAGCAGTTCTTC.

V and J are TRBV9 and TRBJ2-1; D might be TRBD2 (6 bases). This CDR3 spans 15 amino acids. Trimming shortened V by 3 bases and J by 7 bases, and 17 bases separated the two germline ends. Germline CDR1 and CDR2: SGDLS and YYNGEE. The CDR3 region has the DNA TGTGCCAGCAGCGCCCCAGGAGGGGAGAAGAATGAGCAGTTCTTC. It yields the protein CASSAPGGEKNEQFF.

V gene TRBV5-1 combines with J gene TRBJ2-3; weak D call: TRBD1 (5 bases). Trimming removed 3 bases from V and 5 bases from J, with 16 bases in between. The CDR3 has 15 amino acids. Per the germline V gene, CDR1 is SGHRS and CDR2 is YFSETQ. CDR3 loop: CASSSRPDRGDTQYF. For the CDR3, the DNA is TGCGCCAGCAGCTCGAGACCCGATAGGGGAGATACGCAGTATTTT.

V usage is TRBV6-5 and J usage is TRBJ1-2; D call uncertain. Germline CDR1 reads MNHEY; CDR2 reads SVGAGI. This CDR3 is 11 amino acids long. Trimming took 6 bases from V and 7 from J, leaving 9 bases between them. The CDR3 sequence is CASSSRGGYTF. The DNA for the CDR3 is TGTGCCAGCAGCTCTAGAGGTGGCTACACCTTC.

In DNA form, the CDR3 reads TGTGCCACCAGCAGGGGAATCAGGACAGGGGGCCTCAATCAGCCCCAGCATTTT. This sequence encodes CATSRGIRTGGLNQPQHF. The chain recombines TRBV15 with TRBJ1-5; 11 nucleotides agree with TRBD1. The CDR3 sequence is 18 residues long. Germline V gene lookup returns CDR1 LNHNV and CDR2 YYDKDF (reference sequence). Trimming took 3 bases from V and 3 from J; bases not matched to a gene: 10. The full variable domain, in which reference TRBV15 and TRBJ1-5 provide the parts outside the CDR3, is DAMVIQNPRYQVTQFGKPVTLSCSQTLNHNVMYWYQQKSSQAPKLLFHYYDKDFNNEADTPDNFQSRRPNTSFCFLDIRSPGLGDTAMYLCATSRGIRTGGLNQPQHFGDGTRLSIL.

This clone has more than one count but fewer than ten. The chain combines TRBV4-1 with TRBJ1-1; 7 positions match TRBD1. There are 14 residues in the CDR3. Germline-derived CDR1 and CDR2 are MGHRA and YSYEKL. V lost 4 bases to trimming and J lost 0 bases; unmatched junction nucleotides: 2. The CDR3 loop is CASSLGQLNTEAFF. Here the CDR3 DNA reads TGCGCCAGCAGCCTGGGACAGTTGAACACTGAAGCTTTCTTT.

This rearrangement joins TRBV9 to TRBJ2-3, with TRBD1 identical over 7 bases. The CDR3 length is 17 residues. V shed 6 bases, J shed 0 bases, and the junction held 13 bases outside the gene matches. The V gene's germline CDR1 is SGDLS and CDR2 YYNGEE. CDR3 DNA: TGTGCCAGCATCCCCTTAGGTTCAGGGGGTAGCACAGATACGCAGTATTTT. This encodes CASIPLGSGGSTDTQYF.

J is TRBJ1-4 and V is TRBV29-1; TRBD1 matches 8 bases. With V trimmed by 3 bases and J by 8 bases, 8 bases remained unmatched. CDR1 is SQVTM and CDR2 is ANQGSEA in the germline V gene. CDR3 length: 14 amino acids. CDR3 sequence reads: CSVDRTGIGEKLFF. CDR3 DNA sequence: TGCAGCGTTGATAGGACAGGGATTGGGGAAAAACTGTTTTTT.

The CDR3 nucleotides read TGCAGCGTTGTTCTAGGGGGCTCTGGAAACACCATATATTTT. It yields the protein CSVVLGGSGNTIYF. The V gene is TRBV29-1, the J gene TRBJ1-3, with D possibly being TRBD1 (6 bases). The CDR3 covers 14 residues. The germline CDR1 and CDR2 sequences are SQVTM and ANQGSEA. Trimming cost V 4 bases and J 0 bases, with 10 bases left between them.

This clone was observed a handful of times. The rearrangement links TRBV4-1 to TRBJ2-4, with 8 bases identical to TRBD1. The V gene's germline CDR1 is MGHRA and CDR2 YSYEKL. J was trimmed by 8 bases and V by 0 bases; bases with no gene match: 6. The CDR3 is 15 amino acids. The CDR3 nucleotides are TGCGCCAGCAGCCAAGAACAGGGGGGAGGTGACATTCAGTACTTC. Residues: CASSQEQGGGDIQYF.

Notes on this clone: The junction does not match germline at one end; this may be a read error. The chain uses TRBV7-9 and TRBJ2-5; 9 bases line up with TRBD1. The CDR3 extends over 14 amino acids. Per germline, CDR1 SEHNR and CDR2 FQNEAQ (reference sequence). The chain's CDR3 is CSSRLGQGPETQYF. DNA for the CDR3: TGTTCCAGCAGATTAGGACAGGGGCCAGAGACCCAGTACTTC.

The chain couples TRBV9 to TRBJ2-7, with 7 bases lining up with TRBD2. The CDR3 is 14 residues long. V shed 0 bases and J 4 bases; nucleotides not matched to a gene: 4. Germline values: CDR1 SGDLS, CDR2 YYNGEE. This chain's CDR3 is CASSVGAGVYEQYF. CDR3 nucleotide sequence: TGTGCCAGCAGCGTAGGTGCGGGGGTATACGAGCAGTACTTC. The whole variable domain, filled in from reference TRBV9 and TRBJ2-7, reads DSGVTQTPKHLITATGQRVTLRCSPRSGDLSVYWYQQSLDQGLQFLIQYYNGEERAKGNILERFSAQQFPDLHSELNLSSLELGDSALYFCASSVGAGVYEQYFGPGTRLTVT.

The chain has TRBV19 and TRBJ1-5; possibly TRBD1 for D (5 bases). Looked up from germline, CDR1 is LNHDA and CDR2 is SQIVND (reference sequence). This CDR3 region has 16 residues. Trimming stripped 1 base from V and 2 bases from J, with 12 bases between. CDR3 sequence (DNA): TGTGCCAGTAGTATAGGGGAGGGGCTTGGCAATCAGCCCCAGCATTTT. Amino acids: CASSIGEGLGNQPQHF. Complete variable domain (other parts from reference TRBV19 and TRBJ1-5): DGGITQSPKYLFRKEGQNVTLSCEQNLNHDAMYWYRQDPGQGLRLIYYSQIVNDFQKGDIAEGYSVSREKKESFPLTVTSAQKNPTAFYLCASSIGEGLGNQPQHFGDGTRLSIL.

The chain combines TRBV2 with TRBJ1-1; D is possibly TRBD1 (5 bases). Germline-derived CDR1 and CDR2 are SNHLY and FYNNEI. The CDR3 has 13 residues. Trimming took 6 bases from V and 1 from J, leaving 9 bases between them. CDR3 residues: CASRTEPNTEAFF. CDR3 sequence (DNA): TGTGCCAGCAGGACAGAGCCGAACACTGAAGCTTTCTTT.

This clone was detected a few times. This rearrangement joins TRBV6-1 to TRBJ1-1; D unresolved. CDR1 is MNHNS, CDR2 SASEGT, per germline. V lost 9 bases, J lost 1 base, and 12 bases lay in between. The CDR3 totals 13 residues. CDR3 region: CASSPEWNTEAFF. The CDR3 DNA follows: TGTGCCAGTAGCCCAGAATGGAACACTGAAGCTTTCTTT.

V usage is TRBV13 and J usage is TRBJ2-1; 8 bases match TRBD2. The V gene's germline CDR1 is PRHDT and CDR2 FYEKMQ (reference sequence). Trimming cost V 5 bases and J 5 bases; bases outside gene matches: 11. This CDR3 is built from 16 residues. The CDR3 DNA reads as TGTGCCAGCAGCGGAGGGACTAGAATCTCGAACAATGAGCAGTTCTTC. Its protein is CASSGGTRISNNEQFF.

The chain recombines TRBV30 with TRBJ2-7; D might be TRBD2 (5 bases). Germline CDR1 GTSNPN, CDR2 SVGIG (reference sequence). Trimming cost V 2 bases and J 1 base, with 12 bases left between them. This CDR3 has 14 residues. In DNA form, the CDR3 reads TGTGCCTGGAGTCGGTCGGACTTGTCCTACGAGCAGTACTTC. Protein: CAWSRSDLSYEQYF.

A few counts support this clone. V and J are TRBV5-6 and TRBJ2-7, with a possible D match to TRBD1 (6 bases). Germline lookup yields CDR1 SGHDT and CDR2 YYEEEE. The CDR3 contains 15 residues. Trimming took off 4 bases at V and 4 bases at J, with 18 bases between the two ends. The CDR3 DNA follows: TGTGCCAGCAGCCCAGACCCCAACCAGGGGTACGAGCAGTACTTC. This gives the protein CASSPDPNQGYEQYF.

V is TRBV19 and J is TRBJ1-1, with TRBD1 identical over 8 bases. This CDR3 comprises 14 residues. The germline V gene has CDR1 LNHDA and CDR2 SQIVND (reference sequence). The V segment lost 7 bases and the J segment 1 base; nucleotides outside the gene matches: 5. In DNA form, the CDR3 reads TGTGCCAGTACCCTCCAGGGGGCGAACACTGAAGCTTTCTTT. Protein sequence: CASTLQGANTEAFF. The full variable domain, rest sourced from reference TRBV19 and TRBJ1-1, is DGGITQSPKYLFRKEGQNVTLSCEQNLNHDAMYWYRQDPGQGLRLIYYSQIVNDFQKGDIAEGYSVSREKKESFPLTVTSAQKNPTAFYLCASTLQGANTEAFFGQGTRLTVV.

There are a few counts of this clone. The junction departs from the called germline gene at one end, perhaps through a read error. V is TRBV6-1 and J is TRBJ1-1; tentatively, D is TRBD1 (5 bases). The CDR3 has 15 residues. The germline gives CDR1 MNHNS, CDR2 SASEGT. The CDR3 nucleotides read TGTGCCAGCAGCCGGGGGAACAGAGCGAACACTGGAGCTTTCTTT. Translated: CASSRGNRANTGAFF.

In this sample, this clone turned up once. J is TRBJ2-1 and V is TRBV7-2; D perhaps matches TRBD2 (7 bases). CDR3 length equals 15 residues. Trimming left V 5 bases short and J 0 bases short, with 11 bases between. Per the germline V gene, CDR1 is SGHTA and CDR2 is FQGNSA. The CDR3 nucleotides are TGTGCCAGCAGCCCGAGGGGGGGCTCCTACAATGAGCAGTTCTTC. Its protein product is CASSPRGGSYNEQFF.

The rearrangement uses TRBV10-1 and TRBJ1-5, with 12 nucleotides matching TRBD1. Trimming removed 4 bases from V and 5 bases from J; junction bases left unmatched: 6. CDR3 length: 16 amino acids. Germline V lookup: CDR1 WNHNN, CDR2 SYGVQD (reference sequence). As DNA, the CDR3 is TGCGCCAGCAGTGTGACCGGGACAGGGGGCCATCAGCCCCAGCATTTT. It translates to CASSVTGTGGHQPQHF.

The V and J genes are TRBV28 and TRBJ2-7; 7 nucleotides match TRBD1. The germline CDR1 and CDR2 sequences are MDHEN and SYDVKM. The CDR3 length is 15 residues. The V gene end was trimmed by 2 bases and the J gene end by 6 bases; junction bases not matched to a gene: 10. DNA of the CDR3: TGTGCCAGCAGTTTACTCGGGACAGACACCCCCGAGCAGTACTTC. Encoded protein: CASSLLGTDTPEQYF. The complete variable domain, with remaining parts taken from reference TRBV28 and TRBJ2-7, reads DVKVTQSSRYLVKRTGEKVFLECVQDMDHENMFWYRQDPGLGLRLIYFSYDVKMKEKGDIPEGYSVSREKKERFSLILESASTNQTSMYLCASSLLGTDTPEQYFGPGTRLTVT.